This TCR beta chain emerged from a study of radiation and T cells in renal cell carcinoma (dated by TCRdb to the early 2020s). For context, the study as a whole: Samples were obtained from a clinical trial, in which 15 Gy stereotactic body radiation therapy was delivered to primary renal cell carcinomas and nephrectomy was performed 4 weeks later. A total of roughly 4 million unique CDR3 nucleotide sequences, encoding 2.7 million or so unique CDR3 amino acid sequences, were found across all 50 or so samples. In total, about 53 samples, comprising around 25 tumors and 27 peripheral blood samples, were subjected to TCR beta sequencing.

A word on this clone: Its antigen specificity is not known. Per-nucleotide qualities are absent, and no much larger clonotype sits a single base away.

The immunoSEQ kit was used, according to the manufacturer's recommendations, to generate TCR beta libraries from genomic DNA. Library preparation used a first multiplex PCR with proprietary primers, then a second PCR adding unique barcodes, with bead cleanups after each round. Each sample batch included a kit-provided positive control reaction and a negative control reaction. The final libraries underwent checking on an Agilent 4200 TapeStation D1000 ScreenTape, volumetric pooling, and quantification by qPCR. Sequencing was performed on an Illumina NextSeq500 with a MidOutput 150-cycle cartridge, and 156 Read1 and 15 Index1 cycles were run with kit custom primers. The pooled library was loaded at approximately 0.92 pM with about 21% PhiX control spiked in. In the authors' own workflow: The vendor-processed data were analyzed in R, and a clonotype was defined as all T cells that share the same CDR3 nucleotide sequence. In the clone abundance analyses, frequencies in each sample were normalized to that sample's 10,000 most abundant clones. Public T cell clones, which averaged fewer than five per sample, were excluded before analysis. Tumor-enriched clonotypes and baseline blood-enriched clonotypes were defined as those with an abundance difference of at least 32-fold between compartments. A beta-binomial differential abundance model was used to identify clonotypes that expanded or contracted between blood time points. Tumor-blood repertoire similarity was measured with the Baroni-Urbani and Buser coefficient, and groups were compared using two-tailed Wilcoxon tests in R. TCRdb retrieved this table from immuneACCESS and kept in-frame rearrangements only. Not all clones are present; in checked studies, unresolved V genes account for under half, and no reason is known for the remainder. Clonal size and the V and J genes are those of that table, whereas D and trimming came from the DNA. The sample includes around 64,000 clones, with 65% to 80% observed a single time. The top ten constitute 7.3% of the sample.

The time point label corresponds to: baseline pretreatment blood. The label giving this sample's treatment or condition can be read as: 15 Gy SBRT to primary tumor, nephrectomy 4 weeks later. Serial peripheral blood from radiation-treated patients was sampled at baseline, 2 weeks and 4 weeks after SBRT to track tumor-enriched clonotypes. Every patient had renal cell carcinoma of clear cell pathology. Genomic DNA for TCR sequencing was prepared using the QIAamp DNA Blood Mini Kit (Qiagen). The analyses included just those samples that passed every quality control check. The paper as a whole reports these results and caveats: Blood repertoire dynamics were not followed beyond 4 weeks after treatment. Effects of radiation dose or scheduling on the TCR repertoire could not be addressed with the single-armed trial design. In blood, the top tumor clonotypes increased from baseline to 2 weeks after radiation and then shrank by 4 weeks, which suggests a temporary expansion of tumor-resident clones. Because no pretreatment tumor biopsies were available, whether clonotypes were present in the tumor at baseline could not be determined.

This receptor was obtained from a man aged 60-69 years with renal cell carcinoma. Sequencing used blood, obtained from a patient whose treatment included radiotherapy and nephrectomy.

The DNA reads as follows: TGTGCCACCGAACCCGGGACAGGGGTTCCGGTAGATACGCAGTATTTT. It translates to CATEPGTGVPVDTQYF. The chain uses TRBV19 and TRBJ2-3, and 10 junction bases match TRBD1. CDR1 LNHDA and CDR2 SQIVND are derived from the germline V gene (reference sequence). From the cysteine up to the phenylalanine, the CDR3 has a length of 16 residues. This entry keeps only the CDR3 DNA: 48 bases, framed from base 1. Unmatched junction bases come to 15, with V trimmed by 10 bases and J by 5 bases.